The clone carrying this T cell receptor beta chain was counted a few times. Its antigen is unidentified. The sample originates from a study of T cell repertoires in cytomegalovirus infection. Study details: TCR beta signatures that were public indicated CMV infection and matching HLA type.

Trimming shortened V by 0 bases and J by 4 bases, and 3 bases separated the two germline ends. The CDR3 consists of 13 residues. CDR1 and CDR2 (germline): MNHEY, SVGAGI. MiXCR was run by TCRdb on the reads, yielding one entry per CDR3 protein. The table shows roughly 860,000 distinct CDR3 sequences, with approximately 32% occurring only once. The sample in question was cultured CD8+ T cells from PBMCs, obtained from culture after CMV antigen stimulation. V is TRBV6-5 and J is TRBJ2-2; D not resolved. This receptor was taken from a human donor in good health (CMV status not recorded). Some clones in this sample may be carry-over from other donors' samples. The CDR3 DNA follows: TGTGCCAGCAGTTACTCCCTCACCGGGGAGCTGTTTTTT. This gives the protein CASSYSLTGELFF.